A selection of T cell receptor beta chains follows, all from one sample in a study of blood T cell repertoires in COVID-19. Assay: immunoSEQ multiplex PCR; the TCRdb copy retains only in-frame clones and omits some. The table lists 140,000 to 150,000 clones, roughly three quarters of them singletons, with about 4% in the top ten. The sequenced sample was peripheral blood. These receptors originate from a man between 60 and 70 years old with acute or convalescent COVID-19. Both conserved end residues are part of each CDR3. Each record gives: J gene, clone size, V gene, D gene, CDR3 protein, CDR3 DNA. A D gene is named only where the DNA matches it firmly. Where a row states a size, it is once, few, many or the class of an expanded clone; other rows omit it.

J gene: TRBJ2-1; clone size: NA; V gene: TRBV28; D gene: TRBD2; CDR3 protein: CASGRPGLADNEQFF; CDR3 DNA: TGTGCCAGCGGTCGCCCGGGACTAGCGGACAATGAGCAGTTCTTC
J gene: TRBJ1-1; clone size: NA; V gene: TRBV27; D gene: NA; CDR3 protein: CASRYRNTEAFF; CDR3 DNA: TGTGCCAGCAGGTACAGGAACACTGAAGCTTTCTTT
J gene: TRBJ2-5; clone size: NA; V gene: TRBV7-8; D gene: NA; CDR3 protein: CASSLSEAQETQYF; CDR3 DNA: TGTGCCAGCAGCTTGTCAGAGGCACAAGAGACCCAGTACTTC
J gene: TRBJ2-2; clone size: NA; V gene: TRBV27; D gene: TRBD2; CDR3 protein: CASRGGLGTGELFF; CDR3 DNA: TGTGCCAGCAGGGGAGGGCTGGGCACCGGGGAGCTGTTTTTT
J gene: TRBJ2-3; clone size: NA; V gene: TRBV6-5; D gene: TRBD1; CDR3 protein: CASSSGTGGPDTQYF; CDR3 DNA: TGTGCCAGCAGTTCCGGGACAGGGGGCCCAGATACGCAGTATTTT
J gene: TRBJ1-5; clone size: NA; V gene: TRBV19; D gene: NA; CDR3 protein: CASSIASLTVYSNQPQHF; CDR3 DNA: TGTGCCAGTAGTATAGCGAGCCTCACAGTCTATAGCAATCAGCCCCAGCATTTT
J gene: TRBJ1-3; clone size: NA; V gene: TRBV18; D gene: NA; CDR3 protein: CASSPDRSSGNTIYF; CDR3 DNA: TGTGCCAGCTCACCCGACAGAAGCTCTGGAAACACCATATATTTT
J gene: TRBJ2-5; clone size: NA; V gene: TRBV27; D gene: TRBD2; CDR3 protein: CASSLGEGFQETQYF; CDR3 DNA: TGTGCCAGCAGTTTGGGGGAGGGCTTCCAAGAGACCCAGTACTTC
J gene: TRBJ2-1; clone size: NA; V gene: TRBV5-1; D gene: NA; CDR3 protein: CASSGVQGNNEQFF; CDR3 DNA: TGCGCCAGCAGCGGTGTGCAGGGGAACAATGAGCAGTTCTTC
J gene: TRBJ2-3; clone size: NA; V gene: TRBV10-3; D gene: TRBD1; CDR3 protein: CASTGQGLDTQYF; CDR3 DNA: TGTGCCAGCACGGGACAGGGTTTGGATACGCAGTATTTT
J gene: TRBJ2-2; clone size: NA; V gene: TRBV10-3; D gene: NA; CDR3 protein: CAISGTLGNTGELFF; CDR3 DNA: TGTGCCATCAGTGGGACTCTGGGGAACACCGGGGAGCTGTTTTTT
J gene: TRBJ1-1; clone size: NA; V gene: TRBV7-9; D gene: NA; CDR3 protein: CASSIQVNTEAFF; CDR3 DNA: TGTGCCAGCAGCATACAGGTGAACACTGAAGCTTTCTTT
J gene: TRBJ1-4; clone size: NA; V gene: TRBV4-2; D gene: TRBD1; CDR3 protein: CASSQDIGTGGRSEKLFF; CDR3 DNA: TGTGCCAGCAGCCAAGATATCGGGACAGGGGGTCGAAGTGAAAAACTGTTTTTT
J gene: TRBJ2-1; clone size: NA; V gene: TRBV4-2; D gene: NA; CDR3 protein: CASSQAGSGDAFF; CDR3 DNA: TGTGCCAGCAGCCAAGCAGGGTCGGGGGACGCGTTCTTC
J gene: TRBJ1-2; clone size: NA; V gene: TRBV12-3/TRBV12-4; D gene: TRBD1; CDR3 protein: CASSGDSYGYTF; CDR3 DNA: TGTGCCAGCAGTGGGGACAGTTATGGCTACACCTTC
J gene: TRBJ2-1; clone size: few; V gene: TRBV11-2; D gene: TRBD2; CDR3 protein: CASSRGLAGSEQFF; CDR3 DNA: TGTGCCAGCAGTAGGGGACTAGCGGGTTCTGAGCAGTTCTTC
J gene: TRBJ2-7; clone size: once; V gene: TRBV7-2; D gene: TRBD1; CDR3 protein: CASSFQTGPDEQYF; CDR3 DNA: TGTGCCAGCAGCTTCCAGACAGGGCCAGACGAGCAGTACTTC
J gene: TRBJ1-1; clone size: once; V gene: TRBV6-6; D gene: TRBD1; CDR3 protein: CASSPRGYTEAFF; CDR3 DNA: TGTGCCAGCAGTCCCAGGGGGTACACTGAAGCTTTCTTT
J gene: TRBJ2-1; clone size: NA; V gene: TRBV24-1; D gene: NA; CDR3 protein: CATSGFTIEQFF; CDR3 DNA: TGTGCCACCAGTGGATTTACAATTGAGCAGTTCTTC
J gene: TRBJ2-2; clone size: NA; V gene: TRBV6-4; D gene: NA; CDR3 protein: CASSPMEGRTGELFF; CDR3 DNA: TGTGCCAGCAGTCCTATGGAGGGGCGGACCGGGGAGCTGTTTTTT
J gene: TRBJ2-7; clone size: NA; V gene: TRBV10-2; D gene: TRBD2; CDR3 protein: CASRLAGGYEQYF; CDR3 DNA: TGCGCCAGCAGGCTAGCGGGAGGTTACGAGCAGTACTTC
J gene: TRBJ2-5; clone size: NA; V gene: TRBV5-8; D gene: NA; CDR3 protein: CASSVGGIGLRETQYF; CDR3 DNA: TGTGCCAGCAGCGTCGGGGGAATTGGCCTTAGGGAAACCCAGTACTTC
J gene: TRBJ2-1; clone size: NA; V gene: TRBV6-5; D gene: NA; CDR3 protein: CASSPYWGRNNEQFF; CDR3 DNA: TGTGCCAGCAGTCCTTACTGGGGGCGCAACAATGAGCAGTTCTTC
J gene: TRBJ2-7; clone size: few; V gene: TRBV19; D gene: NA; CDR3 protein: CASSNQQGRLEQYF; CDR3 DNA: TGTGCCAGTAGTAACCAGCAGGGCCGCCTCGAGCAGTACTTC
J gene: TRBJ1-6; clone size: NA; V gene: TRBV18; D gene: TRBD1; CDR3 protein: CASSRDREGSPLHF; CDR3 DNA: TGTGCCAGCTCCCGGGACAGGGAAGGATCACCCCTCCACTTT
J gene: TRBJ2-1; clone size: NA; V gene: TRBV6-4; D gene: NA; CDR3 protein: CASSDSAGYNEQFF; CDR3 DNA: TGTGCCAGCAGTGACTCGGCAGGATACAATGAGCAGTTCTTC
J gene: TRBJ1-2; clone size: NA; V gene: TRBV2; D gene: NA; CDR3 protein: CASSREYGYTF; CDR3 DNA: TGTGCCAGCAGTCGGGAGTATGGCTACACCTTC
J gene: TRBJ2-7; clone size: NA; V gene: TRBV3-1/TRBV3-2; D gene: TRBD1; CDR3 protein: CASSVGQGRYEQYF; CDR3 DNA: TGTGCCAGCAGCGTTGGACAGGGTCGCTACGAGCAGTACTTC
J gene: TRBJ2-7; clone size: few; V gene: TRBV28; D gene: NA; CDR3 protein: CASSYAGEQYF; CDR3 DNA: TGTGCCAGCAGTTACGCCGGCGAGCAGTACTTC
J gene: TRBJ1-3; clone size: many; V gene: TRBV19; D gene: NA; CDR3 protein: CASQRGGPGNTIYF; CDR3 DNA: TGTGCCTCCCAAAGGGGGGGACCCGGAAACACCATATATTTT
J gene: TRBJ2-4; clone size: NA; V gene: TRBV5-4; D gene: TRBD1; CDR3 protein: CASSSGAGQGLNIQYF; CDR3 DNA: TGTGCCAGCAGCTCGGGCGCGGGACAGGGCCTTAACATTCAGTACTTC
J gene: TRBJ1-1; clone size: NA; V gene: TRBV28; D gene: TRBD1; CDR3 protein: CASSLRTGGRTEAFF; CDR3 DNA: TGTGCCAGCAGTTTAAGGACAGGAGGAAGGACTGAAGCTTTCTTT
J gene: TRBJ2-1; clone size: NA; V gene: TRBV2; D gene: TRBD2; CDR3 protein: CASKPGLAATEQFF; CDR3 DNA: TGTGCCAGCAAACCGGGACTAGCTGCTACTGAGCAGTTCTTC
J gene: TRBJ2-4; clone size: once; V gene: TRBV28; D gene: TRBD1; CDR3 protein: CASSLGQNIQYF; CDR3 DNA: TGTGCCAGCAGTTTGGGACAGAACATTCAGTACTTC
J gene: TRBJ2-3; clone size: NA; V gene: TRBV11-3; D gene: TRBD2; CDR3 protein: CASSLGLAVGAADTQYF; CDR3 DNA: TGTGCCAGCAGCTTAGGACTAGCGGTGGGGGCCGCAGATACGCAGTATTTT
J gene: TRBJ2-1; clone size: few; V gene: TRBV28; D gene: TRBD2; CDR3 protein: CATEASGRGEGRFF; CDR3 DNA: TGTGCCACCGAGGCTAGCGGGAGAGGTGAAGGTCGGTTCTTC
J gene: TRBJ2-5; clone size: NA; V gene: TRBV11-2; D gene: NA; CDR3 protein: CASSLGGLPLETQYF; CDR3 DNA: TGTGCCAGCAGCTTAGGGGGACTCCCCCTAGAGACCCAGTACTTC
J gene: TRBJ2-1; clone size: NA; V gene: TRBV3-1/TRBV3-2; D gene: NA; CDR3 protein: CASSQYQGGLGQFF; CDR3 DNA: TGTGCCAGCAGCCAATATCAGGGAGGCCTTGGGCAGTTCTTC
J gene: TRBJ2-7; clone size: NA; V gene: TRBV2; D gene: TRBD2; CDR3 protein: CASSGTSGQGFQYF; CDR3 DNA: TGTGCCAGCAGTGGAACTAGCGGTCAGGGGTTTCAGTACTTC
J gene: TRBJ2-2; clone size: NA; V gene: TRBV7-3; D gene: NA; CDR3 protein: CASSLTAAGELFF; CDR3 DNA: TGTGCCAGCAGCTTAACGGCGGCCGGGGAGCTGTTTTTT
J gene: TRBJ1-1; clone size: NA; V gene: TRBV11-2; D gene: NA; CDR3 protein: CASSSLTGTEAFF; CDR3 DNA: TGTGCCAGCAGCTCCCTAACAGGCACTGAAGCTTTCTTT
J gene: TRBJ2-1; clone size: NA; V gene: TRBV28; D gene: TRBD2; CDR3 protein: CASSLRGTSGLYNEQFF; CDR3 DNA: TGTGCCAGCAGTTTAAGAGGGACTAGCGGCCTATACAATGAGCAGTTCTTC
J gene: TRBJ2-3; clone size: NA; V gene: TRBV9; D gene: TRBD1; CDR3 protein: CASGDGTGNTDTQYF; CDR3 DNA: TGTGCCAGCGGAGACGGGACAGGCAACACAGATACGCAGTATTTT
J gene: TRBJ2-3; clone size: NA; V gene: TRBV6-5; D gene: NA; CDR3 protein: CASSPTRFSDTQYF; CDR3 DNA: TGTGCCAGCAGCCCCACTAGGTTCTCAGATACGCAGTATTTT
J gene: TRBJ2-7; clone size: once; V gene: TRBV5-1; D gene: NA; CDR3 protein: CASSLLAGRSYEQYF; CDR3 DNA: TGCGCCAGCAGCCTTCTGGCGGGACGATCCTACGAGCAGTACTTC
J gene: TRBJ2-4; clone size: NA; V gene: TRBV6-1; D gene: TRBD2; CDR3 protein: CASSEVVLAGQNIQYF; CDR3 DNA: TGTGCCAGCAGTGAAGTGGTGCTAGCGGGCCAAAACATTCAGTACTTC
J gene: TRBJ1-2; clone size: NA; V gene: TRBV5-4; D gene: TRBD1; CDR3 protein: CASSQGARDNYGYTF; CDR3 DNA: TGTGCCAGCAGCCAGGGGGCGAGGGATAACTATGGCTACACCTTC
J gene: TRBJ2-3; clone size: NA; V gene: TRBV9; D gene: TRBD1; CDR3 protein: CASSEGQGRGVGADTQYF; CDR3 DNA: TGTGCCAGCAGCGAGGGACAGGGTCGAGGTGTCGGTGCAGATACGCAGTATTTT